This is a list of T cell receptor beta chains from one sample in a study of lymphopenia after photon versus proton radiotherapy. This table comes from immunoSEQ multiplex PCR, and its TCRdb copy is limited to in-frame clones, with some not included. The profile shows around 20,000 clones, 75% to 90% of them singletons. The sample was peripheral blood, taken from a patient treated with proton-based radiotherapy. The source is a man aged 65 to 85 with pancreatic cancer. CDR3s leave out the opening cysteine and the closing phenylalanine or tryptophan. Each record gives: clone size, J gene, V gene, D gene, CDR3 protein. The D gene is left open where the match is weak. Clone size is shown for a subset of rows, as once, few, many or a class of expanded clone.

clone_size: few; j_call: TRBJ1-6; v_call: TRBV15; d_call: TRBD1; cdr3_aa: ATGQGRSSPLH
clone_size: -; j_call: TRBJ2-2; v_call: TRBV11-1; d_call: TRBD2; cdr3_aa: ASSLGTSRTGELF
clone_size: once; j_call: TRBJ2-5; v_call: TRBV11-3; d_call: TRBD2; cdr3_aa: ASTGLAGETQY
clone_size: -; j_call: TRBJ1-1; v_call: TRBV6-1; d_call: -; cdr3_aa: ATTAAHMNTEAF
clone_size: few; j_call: TRBJ1-1; v_call: TRBV6-6; d_call: -; cdr3_aa: ASSARATENTEAF
clone_size: -; j_call: TRBJ2-7; v_call: TRBV6-1; d_call: -; cdr3_aa: ASNNGPFYEQY
clone_size: -; j_call: TRBJ1-1; v_call: TRBV7-3; d_call: -; cdr3_aa: ASSPTEQGYGWAEAF
clone_size: once; j_call: TRBJ2-1; v_call: TRBV6-5; d_call: -; cdr3_aa: ASSSPGARQF
clone_size: -; j_call: TRBJ2-3; v_call: TRBV7-9; d_call: TRBD1; cdr3_aa: ATKTGDSTDTQY
clone_size: few; j_call: TRBJ2-3; v_call: TRBV7-2; d_call: TRBD2; cdr3_aa: ASSPRRSSGSPDTQY
clone_size: -; j_call: TRBJ1-1; v_call: TRBV11-2; d_call: TRBD1; cdr3_aa: ASSLLTGSNTEAF
clone_size: -; j_call: TRBJ1-2; v_call: TRBV11-2; d_call: TRBD1; cdr3_aa: ASSSLDLRDRQHYGYT
clone_size: once; j_call: TRBJ2-7; v_call: TRBV5-1; d_call: -; cdr3_aa: ASSGVLGSYEQY
clone_size: -; j_call: TRBJ1-2; v_call: TRBV27; d_call: -; cdr3_aa: ASRRDTNRYGYT
clone_size: -; j_call: TRBJ1-5; v_call: TRBV14; d_call: -; cdr3_aa: ASSQGVDQPQH
clone_size: -; j_call: TRBJ2-7; v_call: TRBV10-3; d_call: -; cdr3_aa: AIAGNSYEQY
clone_size: -; j_call: TRBJ2-1; v_call: TRBV2; d_call: -; cdr3_aa: ASSRISNNEQF
clone_size: -; j_call: TRBJ1-1; v_call: TRBV18; d_call: -; cdr3_aa: ASSPDRRLEAF
clone_size: -; j_call: TRBJ2-2; v_call: TRBV5-1; d_call: TRBD2; cdr3_aa: ASSLRLAGVANTGELF
clone_size: -; j_call: TRBJ1-6; v_call: TRBV6-5; d_call: TRBD1; cdr3_aa: ASSYSRTGDNSPLH
clone_size: once; j_call: TRBJ2-7; v_call: TRBV7-2; d_call: -; cdr3_aa: ASSLVQLASYEQY
clone_size: -; j_call: TRBJ2-7; v_call: TRBV29-1; d_call: TRBD2; cdr3_aa: SARLAGGYEQY
clone_size: -; j_call: TRBJ1-5; v_call: TRBV14; d_call: -; cdr3_aa: ATHWGSHQPQH
clone_size: -; j_call: TRBJ2-1; v_call: TRBV4-1; d_call: -; cdr3_aa: ASSQDRNIGRSTF
clone_size: few; j_call: TRBJ2-3; v_call: TRBV5-1; d_call: -; cdr3_aa: ASSLEFPGTDTQY
clone_size: -; j_call: TRBJ2-7; v_call: TRBV25-1; d_call: -; cdr3_aa: ASRGPYEQY
clone_size: -; j_call: TRBJ2-6; v_call: TRBV7-8; d_call: -; cdr3_aa: ASSSVCYPQSRANVLT
clone_size: -; j_call: TRBJ2-1; v_call: TRBV7-9; d_call: -; cdr3_aa: ASTNSGLMMDEQF
clone_size: -; j_call: TRBJ2-1; v_call: TRBV30; d_call: -; cdr3_aa: AWNNDPTNEQF
clone_size: -; j_call: TRBJ2-7; v_call: TRBV11-3; d_call: -; cdr3_aa: ASSDDPYEQY
clone_size: -; j_call: TRBJ1-3; v_call: TRBV18; d_call: -; cdr3_aa: ASSPSGAISGNTIY
clone_size: -; j_call: -; v_call: TRBV6-4; d_call: -; cdr3_aa: ASRSSYEQY
clone_size: -; j_call: TRBJ2-2; v_call: TRBV15; d_call: TRBD2; cdr3_aa: ATSRDRLAGSTGELF
clone_size: once; j_call: TRBJ1-2; v_call: TRBV19; d_call: -; cdr3_aa: ASSFLGQGYT
clone_size: -; j_call: TRBJ1-5; v_call: TRBV7-2; d_call: TRBD1; cdr3_aa: ASSTRTGSNQPQH
clone_size: -; j_call: TRBJ1-4; v_call: TRBV5-5; d_call: -; cdr3_aa: ASSPNNLLNEKLF
clone_size: -; j_call: TRBJ1-1; v_call: TRBV18; d_call: -; cdr3_aa: ASAQENSNTEAF
clone_size: -; j_call: TRBJ1-5; v_call: TRBV5-6; d_call: -; cdr3_aa: ASSLIYSNQPQH
clone_size: -; j_call: TRBJ2-1; v_call: TRBV30; d_call: TRBD2; cdr3_aa: AWSPSGGRYNEQF
clone_size: -; j_call: TRBJ1-1; v_call: TRBV27; d_call: -; cdr3_aa: ASSFDRLGDLRVRNTEAF
clone_size: -; j_call: TRBJ2-7; v_call: TRBV6-1; d_call: -; cdr3_aa: ASSEGSATEQY
clone_size: -; j_call: TRBJ2-3; v_call: TRBV5-1; d_call: TRBD2; cdr3_aa: ASSFSGLAGVRASTDTQY
clone_size: -; j_call: TRBJ2-3; v_call: TRBV5-4; d_call: TRBD2; cdr3_aa: ASSSQRGAVADTQY
clone_size: -; j_call: TRBJ1-2; v_call: TRBV6-4; d_call: TRBD1; cdr3_aa: ASSDSTNRGPSYGYT
clone_size: -; j_call: TRBJ1-2; v_call: TRBV5-1; d_call: TRBD1; cdr3_aa: ASSSTGGGNYGYT
clone_size: -; j_call: TRBJ2-7; v_call: TRBV15; d_call: TRBD1; cdr3_aa: ATSSRDSSSYEQY
clone_size: -; j_call: TRBJ2-1; v_call: TRBV7-2; d_call: TRBD2; cdr3_aa: ASSLDPLGRVQF
clone_size: -; j_call: TRBJ2-5; v_call: TRBV7-8; d_call: -; cdr3_aa: ASSLGGLEETQY
clone_size: -; j_call: TRBJ1-5; v_call: TRBV30; d_call: -; cdr3_aa: AWSKGAGRGQPQH
clone_size: -; j_call: TRBJ1-3; v_call: TRBV5-6; d_call: -; cdr3_aa: ASSLEMHSGNTIY
clone_size: -; j_call: TRBJ2-1; v_call: TRBV14; d_call: -; cdr3_aa: ASSQVSYNEQF
clone_size: -; j_call: TRBJ2-1; v_call: TRBV4-1; d_call: -; cdr3_aa: ASSQGDRDGGEQF
clone_size: -; j_call: TRBJ1-4; v_call: TRBV2; d_call: TRBD1; cdr3_aa: ASSPRQGPTNEKLF
clone_size: -; j_call: TRBJ2-4; v_call: TRBV20-1; d_call: -; cdr3_aa: SAGEIDIQY
clone_size: -; j_call: TRBJ2-7; v_call: TRBV4-2; d_call: TRBD1; cdr3_aa: ASSQGRTGGHEQY